The 31 T cell receptor beta chains given below trace back to one sample, sequenced in a study of T cell responses to AZD1222 COVID-19 vaccine. Assay used: immunoSEQ multiplex PCR; TCRdb lists only in-frame clones, some missing. In the table there are approximately 190,000 clones, approximately 92% of which are singletons. Sequences were derived from peripheral blood, sampled on day 0 of AZD1222 vaccination. The receptors come from an adult in good health.

Concerning this clone: The sample holds other DNA sequences that translate to the same CDR3. This chain connects TRBV12-3 or TRBV12-4 to TRBJ2-2; D is ambiguous. The germline V and J ends were trimmed by 5 bases and 7 bases, with 5 bases remaining between them. The CDR3 is made up of 11 amino acids. CDR3 DNA sequence: TGTGCCAGCAGTCCACGCGGGGAGCTGTTTTTT. Residues: CASSPRGELFF.

The chain recombines TRBV19 with TRBJ1-2, with D perhaps TRBD1 (5 bases). The CDR3 consists of 16 residues. Germline CDR1 reads LNHDA; CDR2 reads SQIVND (reference sequence). V was trimmed by 5 bases and J by 0 bases, leaving 16 bases between them. The CDR3 region is CASSLSGGATNYGYTF. CDR3 in DNA: TGTGCCAGTAGTCTGTCTGGGGGAGCCACTAACTATGGCTACACCTTC.

The rearrangement links TRBV6-2 or TRBV6-3 to TRBJ1-1; D unresolved. V gave up 5 bases and J gave up 1 base, with 11 bases separating them. Germline loops: CDR1 MNHEY, CDR2 SVGEGT. The CDR3 has 14 amino acids. CDR3 nucleotide sequence: TGTGCCAGCAGTCGAATCACGGGGAACACTGAAGCTTTCTTT. Translation gives CASSRITGNTEAFF.

Here the CDR3 reads CASSFGANQPQHF. DNA for the CDR3: TGCGCCAGCAGCTTCGGGGCCAATCAGCCCCAGCATTTT. This chain links TRBV5-1 with TRBJ1-5, with a possible D match to TRBD1 (5 bases). This CDR3 contains 13 residues. Germline lookup yields CDR1 SGHRS and CDR2 YFSETQ. Deletions cut 2 bases from V and 3 bases from J, with 6 bases between.

This clone was seen only once. This chain joins TRBV7-9 and TRBJ2-3; tentative D call: TRBD2 (6 bases). This CDR3 comprises 15 residues. V was cut by 1 base and J by 0 bases, with 8 bases left in between. Germline loops: CDR1 SEHNR, CDR2 FQNEAQ (reference sequence). CDR3 loop: CASSLVGLSTDTQYF. CDR3 in DNA: TGTGCCAGCAGCTTAGTTGGACTAAGCACAGATACGCAGTATTTT.

In DNA form, the CDR3 reads TGTGCCACCAGTGATTCAGTTGTTCGGGCTGGGGAGCTGTTTTTT. Encoded protein: CATSDSVVRAGELFF. J is TRBJ2-2 and V is TRBV24-1, with D hard to call. The CDR3 is 15 residues long. From germline, CDR1 is KGHDR and CDR2 SFDVKD. Trimming took 2 bases from V and 8 from J, leaving 14 bases between them.

The V gene is TRBV28, the J gene TRBJ1-1, with 11 bases matching TRBD1. V shed 6 bases and J 4 bases; nucleotides not matched to a gene: 10. Germline loops: CDR1 MDHEN, CDR2 SYDVKM. CDR3 length equals 16 residues. The CDR3 here is CASRTGGGTGGTEAFF. CDR3 sequence (DNA): TGTGCCAGCAGAACCGGGGGAGGGACAGGGGGCACTGAAGCTTTCTTT.

The rearrangement uses TRBV28 and TRBJ1-1, with TRBD1 matching over 9 bases. V shed 6 bases, J shed 3 bases, and the junction held 5 bases outside the gene matches. Germline V gene sequence: CDR1 MDHEN, CDR2 SYDVKM. The CDR3 has 14 residues. The CDR3 protein is CASSRYRGHTEAFF. The CDR3 coding sequence is TGTGCCAGCAGCCGATACAGGGGGCACACTGAAGCTTTCTTT. Looking up the rest from reference TRBV28 and TRBJ1-1 gives the full variable domain: DVKVTQSSRYLVKRTGEKVFLECVQDMDHENMFWYRQDPGLGLRLIYFSYDVKMKEKGDIPEGYSVSREKKERFSLILESASTNQTSMYLCASSRYRGHTEAFFGQGTRLTVV.

This chain uses TRBV5-1 with TRBJ1-2; D is perhaps TRBD1 (5 bases). This CDR3 region has 16 residues. The V end lost 0 bases, the J end lost 4 bases, and 16 bases lay between the germline ends. Per the germline V gene, CDR1 is SGHRS and CDR2 is YFSETQ. The CDR3 is CASSLGGWDPTYGYTF. The DNA for the CDR3 is TGCGCCAGCAGCTTGGGAGGGTGGGACCCAACCTATGGCTACACCTTC.

The rearrangement links TRBV5-1 to TRBJ1-2; TRBD1 aligns across 8 bases. Germline CDR1 and CDR2: SGHRS and YFSETQ. V gave up 3 bases and J gave up 2 bases; unmatched junction bases: 15. The CDR3 has 18 amino acids. The CDR3 sequence: CASSYSGTGGTLNYGYTF. CDR3 nucleotides: TGCGCCAGCAGCTATTCCGGGACAGGTGGAACCCTCAACTATGGCTACACCTTC.

The chain links TRBV29-1 to TRBJ2-6; D gene ambiguous. V lost 3 bases to trimming and J lost 0 bases, with 3 bases between them. The V gene's germline CDR1 is SQVTM and CDR2 ANQGSEA. The CDR3 is 13 residues long. The CDR3 bases are TGCAGCGTTGATATCTCTGGGGCCAACGTCCTGACTTTC. Translated, it gives CSVDISGANVLTF.

J is TRBJ2-7 and V is TRBV3-1 (or the pseudogene TRBV3-2); D is unresolved. Germline CDR1 is LGHDT and CDR2 is YNNKEL (reference sequence). V was cut by 4 bases and J by 3 bases, with 10 bases left in between. This CDR3 is built from 13 residues. The CDR3 sequence is CASSPTLGYEQYF. The CDR3 DNA sequence: TGTGCCAGCAGCCCAACGTTGGGCTACGAGCAGTACTTC.

This clone was seen once. The CDR3 spells CASSLGVSGGYNEQFF. CDR3 nucleotides: TGTGCCAGCAGCTTAGGGGTTAGCGGGGGATACAATGAGCAGTTCTTC. The J gene is TRBJ2-1, the V gene TRBV7-2; 9 nucleotides match TRBD2. The CDR3 runs 16 residues. Trimming cost V 1 base and J 4 bases; bases outside gene matches: 5. Germline loops: CDR1 SGHTA, CDR2 FQGNSA.

The genes are TRBV7-4 and TRBJ1-2; D is unclear. Germline CDR1 reads SGHVT; CDR2 reads SQSDAQ. The V gene lost 2 bases and the J gene lost 7 bases, with 11 bases spanning the gap. The CDR3 length is 13 residues. DNA of the CDR3: TGTGCCAGCAGCTTAAATACGGTCGGTGGCTACACCTTC. It is translated as CASSLNTVGGYTF.

The chain recombines TRBV7-7 with TRBJ2-5, with TRBD2 identical over 11 bases. J lost 2 bases, V lost 5 bases, and 10 bases had no gene match. Germline V gene data show CDR1 as SSHAT and CDR2 as FNYEAQ (reference sequence). This CDR3 contains 17 residues. DNA for the CDR3: TGTGCCAGCAGCCTAACGCCCGGGACTAGCGGACAAGAGACCCAGTACTTC. It is translated as CASSLTPGTSGQETQYF.

The rearrangement links TRBV20-1 to TRBJ1-1; 10 bases are shared with TRBD1. V trimming: 3 bases; J trimming: 3 bases; junction bases outside the gene matches: 1. Germline lookup yields CDR1 DFQATT and CDR2 SNEGSKA (reference sequence). CDR3 length: 13 residues. CDR3 residues: CSASGTGDTEAFF. Here the CDR3 DNA reads TGCAGTGCTAGTGGGACAGGGGACACTGAAGCTTTCTTT.

The chain employs TRBV9 and TRBJ2-1; D is perhaps TRBD1 (6 bases). The germline V gene has CDR1 SGDLS and CDR2 YYNGEE. V lost 0 bases to trimming and J lost 9 bases, with 19 bases between them. This CDR3 has 16 residues. For the CDR3, the DNA is TGTGCCAGCAGCGTAGTATCGGCAGGGGCGGGTGGTGAGCAGTTCTTC. Translating it yields CASSVVSAGAGGEQFF. The full variable domain, in which reference TRBV9 and TRBJ2-1 provide the parts outside the CDR3, is DSGVTQTPKHLITATGQRVTLRCSPRSGDLSVYWYQQSLDQGLQFLIQYYNGEERAKGNILERFSAQQFPDLHSELNLSSLELGDSALYFCASSVVSAGAGGEQFFGPGTRLTVL.

The rearrangement joins TRBV28 to TRBJ2-7; 9 bases line up with TRBD2. V shed 3 bases and J 6 bases; nucleotides not matched to a gene: 6. This CDR3 has 14 residues. In germline, CDR1 is MDHEN, CDR2 SYDVKM. In nucleotides, the CDR3 is TGTGCCAGCAGTTTTGCACTAGCGGGTCGCGAGCAGTACTTC. This translates into CASSFALAGREQYF.

This rearrangement joins TRBV6-2 or TRBV6-3 to TRBJ2-1, with D tentatively TRBD1 (5 bases). The CDR3 contains 12 residues. Germline V lookup: CDR1 MNHEY, CDR2 SVGEGT. Deletions cut 6 bases from V and 15 bases from J, with 18 bases between. CDR3 loop: CASSATGDTLFF. The CDR3 DNA reads as TGTGCCAGCAGCGCCACAGGCGATACCCTGTTCTTC.

The V and J genes are TRBV4-3 and TRBJ2-2; D remains unclear. Germline V gives CDR1 LGHNA, CDR2 YSLEER. The CDR3 length is 20 residues. Trimming took off 1 base at V and 1 base at J, with 22 bases between the two ends. The CDR3 nucleotides read TGCGCCAGCAGCCAAGTTTCAGAAGTTGCCCCTTCTCTGAACACCGGGGAGCTGTTTTTT. Its translation: CASSQVSEVAPSLNTGELFF.

This chain joins TRBV11-2 and TRBJ2-3, with D perhaps TRBD1 or TRBD2 (5 bases each). The V gene's germline CDR1 is SGHAT and CDR2 FQNNGV. Trimming took 1 base from V and 4 from J, leaving 15 bases between them. This CDR3 has 16 residues. This CDR3 reads CASSLAGPNWADTQYF. In nucleotides, the CDR3 is TGTGCCAGCAGCTTAGCGGGGCCGAATTGGGCAGATACGCAGTATTTT.

This clone was seen only once. This chain links TRBV28 with TRBJ1-5; no reliable D call. V lost 6 bases to trimming and J lost 5 bases, with 14 bases between them. This CDR3 is 14 amino acids long. Germline loops: CDR1 MDHEN, CDR2 SYDVKM. The chain's CDR3 is CASSSIQIYQPQHF. The CDR3 bases are TGTGCCAGCAGCTCTATCCAGATCTATCAGCCCCAGCATTTT.

This clone showed up just a few times. The chain carries TRBV14 and TRBJ1-3, with D uncertain. The CDR3 is 16 amino acids. In germline, CDR1 is SGHDN, CDR2 FVKESK. V shed 0 bases and J shed 3 bases, with 12 bases lying between them. DNA of the CDR3: TGTGCCAGCAGCCAAGATAGGTACCACCTTGGAAACACCATATATTTT. Its translation is CASSQDRYHLGNTIYF.

J is TRBJ1-5 and V is TRBV2, with D possibly being TRBD1 (6 bases). The length of the CDR3 is 14 residues. V gave up 5 bases and J gave up 7 bases, with 15 bases separating them. The germline V gene has CDR1 SNHLY and CDR2 FYNNEI. The CDR3 DNA follows: TGTGCCAGCAGTCAAGTGACAGGTGACCAGCCCCAGCATTTT. This translates into CASSQVTGDQPQHF.

V usage is TRBV3-1 (or the pseudogene TRBV3-2) and J usage is TRBJ1-5; D might be TRBD1 (5 bases). Germline CDR1 LGHDT, CDR2 YNNKEL (reference sequence). Trimming stripped 5 bases from V and 2 bases from J, with 10 bases between. This CDR3 spans 14 amino acids. The CDR3 here is CASSWGVGNQPQHF. The CDR3, as DNA: TGTGCCAGCAGCTGGGGGGTGGGCAATCAGCCCCAGCATTTT.

The chain has TRBV5-6 and TRBJ1-4; no firm D call. The CDR3 length is 13 residues. Trimming cost V 0 bases and J 8 bases, with 8 bases left between them. Germline V gives CDR1 SGHDT, CDR2 YYEEEE. The CDR3 sequence: CASSLAVSEKLFF. The CDR3 nucleotides read TGTGCCAGCAGCTTGGCCGTCAGCGAAAAACTGTTTTTT. The full variable domain, rest sourced from reference TRBV5-6 and TRBJ1-4, is DAGVTQSPTHLIKTRGQQVTLRCSPKSGHDTVSWYQQALGQGPQFIFQYYEEEERQRGNFPDRFSGHQFPNYSSELNVNALLLGDSALYLCASSLAVSEKLFFGSGTQLSVL.

The rearrangement links TRBV6-1 to TRBJ1-1; no reliable D call. Per the germline V gene, CDR1 is MNHNS and CDR2 is SASEGT. The CDR3 is 13 residues long. Trimming shortened V by 1 base and J by 11 bases, and 14 bases separated the two germline ends. The CDR3 region has the DNA TGTGCCAGCAGTGAAGATCCCCATTCTCTCGCTTTCTTT. Amino acids: CASSEDPHSLAFF.

This sequence joins TRBV19 and TRBJ2-1; no clear D. The CDR3 contains 15 residues. Looked up from germline, CDR1 is LNHDA and CDR2 is SQIVND (reference sequence). V lost 3 bases and J 0 bases, leaving 9 bases between the germline ends. The CDR3 is CASSISFVSYNEQFF. The DNA for the CDR3 is TGTGCCAGTAGTATCTCCTTCGTCTCCTACAATGAGCAGTTCTTC.

The genes are TRBV5-1 and TRBJ1-2; 7 bases are a match to TRBD1. With V trimmed by 4 bases and J by 6 bases, 9 bases remained unmatched. CDR1 is SGHRS, CDR2 YFSETQ, per germline. This CDR3 has 14 residues. Written as DNA, the CDR3 is TGCGCCAGCAGCAGTACAGGGGATCGAAATGGCTACACCTTC. It codes for CASSSTGDRNGYTF.

The CDR3 here is CAWSVQLGGRDIQYF. The CDR3 region has the DNA TGTGCCTGGAGTGTACAGTTAGGAGGGAGGGACATTCAGTACTTC. V gene TRBV30 combines with J gene TRBJ2-4, with 7 bases matching TRBD2. Trimming at V came to 0 bases and at J to 8 bases, leaving 10 bases not matched to a gene. The V gene's germline CDR1 is GTSNPN and CDR2 SVGIG (reference sequence). This CDR3 spans 15 amino acids.

The V and J genes are TRBV6-5 and TRBJ1-3; TRBD1 might be the D (5 bases). V was cut by 6 bases and J by 4 bases, with 10 bases left in between. Germline V gives CDR1 MNHEY, CDR2 SVGAGI. CDR3 size: 13 residues. Here the CDR3 DNA reads TGTGCCAGCAGGAGCAGGGTAGGAAACACCATATATTTT. This sequence encodes CASRSRVGNTIYF.